The present T cell receptor (beta chain) was sequenced within a study of post-analysis software for immune sequencing data. Study as a whole: The cohort encompassed relapsing-remitting, secondary progressive and progressive-relapsing multiple sclerosis disease courses.

TCR beta cDNA libraries included unique molecular identifiers. TCRdb used MiXCR to reprocess the PCR reads, holding one entry per CDR3 protein. The sample carries about half a million distinct CDR3 sequences, less than 45% recorded once. This clonotype was seen only a few times. Sequenced material: blood. The clonotype was recovered from a girl under 18 with multiple sclerosis.

CDR3 DNA: TGTGCCACCAGCAGAGACAGGGGGCGCAACCCTTCTGGCTACACCTTC. This encodes CATSRDRGRNPSGYTF. V is TRBV15 and J is TRBJ1-2; 8 nucleotides match TRBD1. Germline V gene sequence: CDR1 LNHNV, CDR2 YYDKDF (reference sequence). V gave up 0 bases and J gave up 7 bases; unmatched junction bases: 10. The CDR3 has 16 amino acids.